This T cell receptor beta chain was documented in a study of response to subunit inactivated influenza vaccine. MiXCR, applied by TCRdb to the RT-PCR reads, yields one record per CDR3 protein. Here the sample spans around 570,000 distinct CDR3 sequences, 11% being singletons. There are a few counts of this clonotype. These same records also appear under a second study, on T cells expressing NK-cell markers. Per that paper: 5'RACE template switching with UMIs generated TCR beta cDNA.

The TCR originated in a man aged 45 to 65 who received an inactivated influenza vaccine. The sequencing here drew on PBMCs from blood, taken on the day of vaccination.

The chain's CDR3 is CSAPLAGGSYNEQFF. CDR3 coding DNA: TGCAGTGCCCCACTAGCGGGAGGTTCCTACAATGAGCAGTTCTTC. This chain uses TRBV20-1 with TRBJ2-1, with TRBD2 identical over 12 bases. The V segment lost 6 bases and the J segment 1 base; nucleotides outside the gene matches: 4. Germline lookup yields CDR1 DFQATT and CDR2 SNEGSKA (reference sequence). The CDR3 loop spans 15 amino acids.